Each of the 20 T cell receptor beta chains below was sequenced from the same sample in a study of T cell responses to AZD1222 COVID-19 vaccine (dated by TCRdb to the early 2020s). The library was made by the immunoSEQ multiplex PCR assay. Held by TCRdb, this immuneACCESS table contains in-frame sequences only and omits some clones. Under half of the omission traces to an unresolved V gene where checked; the cause of the rest is unknown. The sample table lists 150,000 to 250,000 clones, roughly nine tenths of them with a count of one. The biggest ten clones account for around 3.5% of the sample. This specimen's time point label, per the study, means: about 28 days (+/-7) after the second vaccine dose. This material consisted of peripheral blood, taken 28 days after the second AZD1222 dose. The receptors were gathered from an adult who received the AZD1222 COVID-19 vaccine.

This chain connects TRBV6-6 to TRBJ1-5; no clear D. The germline V gene has CDR1 MNHNY and CDR2 SVGAGI (reference sequence). V was clipped by 7 bases and J by 3 bases, with 10 bases between them. The CDR3 has 13 amino acids. As DNA, the CDR3 is TGTGCCAGCACCTGGGCCTTCAATCAGCCCCAGCATTTT. Translation gives CASTWAFNQPQHF.

The chain employs TRBV7-9 and TRBJ1-6, with a weak D call TRBD1 (6 bases). The germline V gene encodes CDR1 SEHNR and CDR2 FQNEAQ (reference sequence). The CDR3 totals 14 residues. V was cut by 2 bases and J by 10 bases, with 12 bases left in between. The CDR3 DNA follows: TGTGCCAGCAGCTTACCACAGGGATTGTCACCCCTCCACTTT. Encoded protein: CASSLPQGLSPLHF.

This chain uses TRBV7-8 with TRBJ1-2; D gene unclear. The CDR3 has 19 residues. Trimming left V 4 bases short and J 5 bases short, with 29 bases between. Germline V lookup: CDR1 SGHVS, CDR2 FQNEAQ. CDR3 loop: CASSSIGFGTQLREYGYTF. In DNA form, the CDR3 reads TGTGCCAGCAGCTCCATTGGGTTTGGCACGCAACTACGGGAATATGGCTACACCTTC.

This clone has a single count. The chain couples TRBV4-3 to TRBJ2-1, with 13 bases that match TRBD2. V shed 3 bases and J 5 bases; nucleotides not matched to a gene: 1. The CDR3 runs to 15 residues. The germline V gene encodes CDR1 LGHNA and CDR2 YSLEER. CDR3 region: CASSHGTSGNNEQFF. The DNA of the CDR3 is TGCGCCAGCAGCCACGGGACTAGCGGGAACAATGAGCAGTTCTTC.

This rearrangement joins TRBV7-6 to TRBJ2-2; D is unclear. The V gene lost 5 bases and the J gene lost 6 bases, with 19 bases spanning the gap. Looked up from germline, CDR1 is SGHVS and CDR2 is FNYEAQ. The CDR3 totals 16 residues. CDR3 DNA sequence: TGTGCCAGCAGCCACCGTCCAGTGGGTCCGTCCGGGGAGCTGTTTTTT. Translated: CASSHRPVGPSGELFF.

The genes are TRBV7-9 and TRBJ2-1, with TRBD2 as a possible D gene (6 bases). The germline V and J ends were trimmed by 5 bases and 3 bases, with 17 bases remaining between them. In germline, CDR1 is SEHNR, CDR2 FQNEAQ (reference sequence). The CDR3 contains 16 residues. The CDR3 DNA reads TGTGCCAGCAGCCCCCTTACCGGGAGCCGCTACAATGAGCAGTTCTTC. Protein sequence: CASSPLTGSRYNEQFF.

The V call is TRBV4-2, the J call TRBJ1-3; D remains ambiguous. The germline gives CDR1 LGHNA, CDR2 YNFKEQ. V was cut by 1 base and J by 0 bases, with 10 bases left in between. CDR3 size: 16 residues. CDR3 DNA sequence: TGTGCCAGCAGCCAAGGACCCGCGGGCTCTGGAAACACCATATATTTT. Translation: CASSQGPAGSGNTIYF.

The chain recombines TRBV7-3 with TRBJ1-1, with D perhaps TRBD1 (5 bases). The CDR3 sequence is 15 residues long. Germline assignment: CDR1 SGHTA and CDR2 FQGTGA. Trimming stripped 5 bases from V and 2 bases from J, with 15 bases between. The CDR3 DNA reads as TGTGCCAGCAGCCGTTTAGGAGGGGATAACACTGAAGCTTTCTTT. Translating it yields CASSRLGGDNTEAFF. Drawing the rest from reference TRBV7-3 and TRBJ1-1, the complete variable domain is GAGVSQTPSNKVTEKGKYVELRCDPISGHTALYWYRQSLGQGPEFLIYFQGTGAADDSGLPNDRFFAVRPEGSVSTLKIQRTERGDSAVYLCASSRLGGDNTEAFFGQGTRLTVV.

V gene TRBV7-3 combines with J gene TRBJ2-1; 10 bases match TRBD1. With V trimmed by 1 base and J by 4 bases, 10 bases remained unmatched. This CDR3 has 18 residues. Germline V CDR1 and CDR2: SGHTA, FQGTGA. CDR3 loop: CASSLRTGGVLSYNEQFF. Written as DNA, the CDR3 is TGTGCCAGCAGCTTAAGGACAGGGGGAGTACTTTCTTACAATGAGCAGTTCTTC.

The J gene is TRBJ1-2, the V gene TRBV28; 10 bases are shared with TRBD1. This CDR3 comprises 17 residues. Looked up from germline, CDR1 is MDHEN and CDR2 is SYDVKM. J was trimmed by 6 bases and V by 8 bases; bases with no gene match: 18. The CDR3 loop is CASHDIPYGTGVNGYTF. The CDR3 DNA reads TGTGCCAGCCACGACATACCTTATGGGACAGGGGTAAATGGCTACACCTTC.

The chain employs TRBV6-2 or TRBV6-3 and TRBJ2-7, with 7 positions matching TRBD1. The ends lost 4 bases at V and 5 bases at J; junction bases unmatched: 8. The CDR3 runs 14 residues. Per germline, CDR1 MNHEY and CDR2 SVGEGT. CDR3 in amino acids: CASSLTGEYDEQYF. CDR3 sequence (DNA): TGTGCCAGCAGTTTAACAGGGGAATACGACGAGCAGTACTTC.

The V gene is TRBV19, the J gene TRBJ2-3; D possibly corresponds to TRBD1 (6 bases). Trimming removed 0 bases from V and 0 bases from J, with 10 bases in between. The CDR3 has 16 amino acids. CDR1 LNHDA and CDR2 SQIVND come from the germline V gene (reference sequence). Written as DNA, the CDR3 is TGTGCCAGTAGTATAGATAGGACAGCTAGCACAGATACGCAGTATTTT. As protein: CASSIDRTASTDTQYF. Full variable domain (outside the CDR3, taken from reference TRBV19 and TRBJ2-3): DGGITQSPKYLFRKEGQNVTLSCEQNLNHDAMYWYRQDPGQGLRLIYYSQIVNDFQKGDIAEGYSVSREKKESFPLTVTSAQKNPTAFYLCASSIDRTASTDTQYFGPGTRLTVL.

The chain couples TRBV6-1 to TRBJ1-5; D remains ambiguous. Germline V gene lookup returns CDR1 MNHNS and CDR2 SASEGT. The germline V and J ends were trimmed by 2 bases and 2 bases, with 13 bases remaining between them. This CDR3 has 16 amino acids. CDR3 nucleotide sequence: TGTGCCAGCAGTGAAACCCACGGGTCCGGCAATCAGCCCCAGCATTTT. Encoded protein: CASSETHGSGNQPQHF.

This clone appeared a single time. The genes are TRBV4-2 and TRBJ2-1; 7 bases map to TRBD2. Germline V gives CDR1 LGHNA, CDR2 YNFKEQ. This CDR3 comprises 12 residues. The V segment lost 0 bases and the J segment 14 bases; nucleotides outside the gene matches: 4. The CDR3 loop is CASSQDAGEEFF. CDR3 in DNA: TGTGCCAGCAGCCAAGATGCGGGAGAGGAGTTCTTC.

V usage is TRBV28 and J usage is TRBJ2-1; 13 nucleotides agree with TRBD2. Germline lookup yields CDR1 MDHEN and CDR2 SYDVKM. With V trimmed by 6 bases and J by 1 base, 9 bases remained unmatched. The CDR3 extends over 18 amino acids. The CDR3 DNA reads TGTGCCAGCAGCCGGACTAGCGGGAGTATTGGGTCCTACAATGAGCAGTTCTTC. Amino acids: CASSRTSGSIGSYNEQFF.

The CDR3 spells CAWSRQGASYEQYF. The DNA of the CDR3 is TGTGCCTGGAGTCGACAGGGGGCTTCCTACGAGCAGTACTTC. J is TRBJ2-7 and V is TRBV30; 10 bases map to TRBD1. J lost 1 base, V lost 2 bases, and 2 bases had no gene match. Germline assignment: CDR1 GTSNPN and CDR2 SVGIG (reference sequence). The CDR3 consists of 14 residues.

The genes are TRBV28 and TRBJ1-3; the D gene is possibly TRBD1 (5 bases). The CDR3 covers 15 residues. Looked up from germline, CDR1 is MDHEN and CDR2 is SYDVKM. V lost 1 base and J 7 bases, leaving 14 bases between the germline ends. The CDR3 loop reads CASSLYRPQDNTIYF. The CDR3 nucleotides read TGTGCCAGCAGTTTATACAGGCCCCAAGACAACACCATATATTTT.

This rearrangement joins TRBV9 to TRBJ1-4; no clear D. The CDR3 totals 13 residues. The ends were cut back, 3 bases at V and 6 bases at J, with 9 bases in the middle. Germline V CDR1 and CDR2: SGDLS, YYNGEE. CDR3 bases: TGTGCCAGCAGCGGCCTTACGGATGAAAAACTGTTTTTT. Translated, it gives CASSGLTDEKLFF.

The chain links TRBV7-9 to TRBJ2-7; maybe TRBD1 (5 bases). Trimming took off 0 bases at V and 0 bases at J, with 12 bases between the two ends. CDR3 length equals 16 residues. Germline V lookup: CDR1 SEHNR, CDR2 FQNEAQ (reference sequence). DNA of the CDR3: TGTGCCAGCAGCTTAGCTTCAGGGCCTAGCTCCTACGAGCAGTACTTC. Its protein is CASSLASGPSSYEQYF. Full variable domain (missing parts from reference TRBV7-9 and TRBJ2-7): DTGVSQNPRHKITKRGQNVTFRCDPISEHNRLYWYRQTLGQGPEFLTYFQNEAQLEKSRLLSDRFSAERPKGSFSTLEIQRTEQGDSAMYLCASSLASGPSSYEQYFGPGTRLTVT.

CDR3 protein: CASSLTRGPRTFRGGELFF. CDR3 DNA sequence: TGTGCCAGCAGCTTGACCCGGGGCCCCAGGACCTTTAGGGGCGGGGAGCTGTTTTTT. V usage is TRBV7-2 and J usage is TRBJ2-2; D is perhaps TRBD1 or TRBD2 (5 bases each). Germline V gene data show CDR1 as SGHTA and CDR2 as FQGNSA. Trimming removed 3 bases at V and 7 bases at J, with 27 bases between. The CDR3 has 19 amino acids.